This note documents a single T cell receptor (beta chain) sequence. Participants were aged roughly 18 to 90 years, lived in about 26 US areas, and enrolled virtually. Participants' own reports of clinical history determined their cohort assignment. This CDR3 is built from 16 residues. V dropped 4 bases and J dropped 0; count of bases not matched to a gene: 6. Germline V gene lookup returns CDR1 SGHNT and CDR2 YYREEE (reference sequence). These data come from a study of blood T cell repertoires in COVID-19. Background on the study: There were acute and convalescent COVID-19 samples, and they came from the United States, Italy and Spain. Sources were T cells, B-cell-depleted T cells, or PBMCs; the material itself was cDNA or gDNA.

Libraries were prepared by immunoSEQ multiplex PCR; TCRdb keeps only in-frame clonotypes and omits some of them. The sample has some 150,000 clones, roughly 90% seen once. The sequence derives from a woman between 25 and 40 years old with acute COVID-19. The chain links TRBV5-4 to TRBJ2-3; TRBD2 agrees at 9 bases. Sequencing was performed on PBMCs or T cells enriched from blood (not recorded which). The CDR3 here is CASSRRLAESTDTQYF. CDR3 sequence (DNA): TGTGCCAGCAGCCGACGACTAGCGGAAAGCACAGATACGCAGTATTTT.